The 2 T cell receptor beta chains presented below share a single source sample, sequenced in a study of shared clonotypes between healthy human individuals (dated by TCRdb to the early 2020s). The library came from the immunoSEQ multiplex PCR assay. Drawn from immuneACCESS, this table holds only the in-frame rearrangements with V and J called that TCRdb kept. Clones are partly lost; checked studies trace under half to an unresolved V gene and leave the rest unexplained. Counted in this sample were under 750,000 clones; around 70% of them appeared once. Of the sample, roughly 1.8% falls within the top ten clones. Material: memory CD4+ T cells sorted from blood. The cell subset or site label for this specimen denotes: CD45RA-negative fraction. The origin of the receptors is a woman in her thirties in good health.

The chain carries TRBV7-2 and TRBJ2-1; D call uncertain. V was pared by 3 bases and J by 7 bases, with 13 bases between. Germline V gives CDR1 SGHTA, CDR2 FQGNSA. CDR3 length: 14 amino acids. The CDR3 here is CASSLWEATNEQFF. CDR3 coding DNA: TGTGCCAGCAGCTTGTGGGAAGCAACTAATGAGCAGTTCTTC.

The chain joins TRBV29-1 to TRBJ2-3; 9 nucleotides align to TRBD2. Germline V CDR1 and CDR2: SQVTM, ANQGSEA. The CDR3 totals 16 residues. Trimming at V came to 5 bases and at J to 1 base, leaving 10 bases not matched to a gene. The CDR3 DNA sequence: TGCAGCGTTTGGAAGGGGCTAGCGGGGCGCACAGATACGCAGTATTTT. The encoded protein is CSVWKGLAGRTDTQYF.